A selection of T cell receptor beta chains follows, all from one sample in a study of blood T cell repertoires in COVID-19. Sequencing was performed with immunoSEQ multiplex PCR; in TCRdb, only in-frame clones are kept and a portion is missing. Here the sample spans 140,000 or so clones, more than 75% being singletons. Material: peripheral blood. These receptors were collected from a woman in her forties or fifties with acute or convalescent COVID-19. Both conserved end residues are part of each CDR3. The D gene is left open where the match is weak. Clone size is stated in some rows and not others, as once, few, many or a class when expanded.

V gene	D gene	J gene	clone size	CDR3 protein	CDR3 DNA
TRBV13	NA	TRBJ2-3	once	CASSPMRSSDTDTQYF	TGTGCCAGCAGCCCCATGCGATCGAGTGACACAGATACGCAGTATTTT
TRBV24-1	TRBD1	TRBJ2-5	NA	CATSEPRQGAGETQYF	TGTGCCACCAGTGAACCACGACAGGGGGCAGGCGAGACCCAGTACTTC
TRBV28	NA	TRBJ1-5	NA	CASSFYMGARQPQHF	TGTGCCAGCAGTTTTTATATGGGGGCTAGGCAGCCCCAGCATTTT
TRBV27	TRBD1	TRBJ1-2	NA	CASSPGTGGRGYTF	TGTGCCAGCAGTCCAGGGACAGGGGGCCGTGGCTACACCTTC
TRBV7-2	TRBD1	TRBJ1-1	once	CASSLDRGNTEAFF	TGTGCCAGCAGCTTAGACAGGGGGAACACTGAAGCTTTCTTT
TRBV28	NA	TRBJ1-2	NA	CASSLQGYGYTF	TGTGCCAGCAGTTTACAGGGCTATGGCTACACCTTC
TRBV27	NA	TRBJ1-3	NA	CASSLQGTTGNTIYF	TGTGCCAGCAGTTTACAGGGGACAACTGGAAACACCATATATTTT
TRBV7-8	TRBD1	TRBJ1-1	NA	CASSQQGAVTEAFF	TGTGCCAGCAGCCAACAGGGGGCTGTCACTGAAGCTTTCTTT
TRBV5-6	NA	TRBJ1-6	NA	CASSPTGSSNSPLHF	TGTGCCAGCAGCCCCACAGGGTCGAGTAATTCACCCCTCCACTTT
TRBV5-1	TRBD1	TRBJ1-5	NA	CASSLWGQGDQPQHF	TGCGCCAGCAGCTTGTGGGGACAGGGCGATCAGCCCCAGCATTTT
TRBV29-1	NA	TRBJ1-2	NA	CSVGTASYGYTF	TGCAGCGTTGGTACGGCTAGTTATGGCTACACCTTC
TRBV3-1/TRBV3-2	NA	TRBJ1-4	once	CASSESVPRGLFF	TGTGCCAGCAGCGAAAGCGTCCCTCGGGGACTGTTTTTT
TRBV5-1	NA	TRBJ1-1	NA	CASSLQGAPEAFF	TGCGCCAGCAGCTTACAGGGCGCCCCAGAAGCTTTCTTT
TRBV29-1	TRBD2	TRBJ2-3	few	CSAAPGEGTDTQYF	TGCAGCGCCGCCCCCGGGGAGGGAACAGATACGCAGTATTTT
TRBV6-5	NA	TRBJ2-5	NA	CASSITGLSEETQYF	TGTGCCAGCAGTATAACGGGACTTTCTGAAGAGACCCAGTACTTC
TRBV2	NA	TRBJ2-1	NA	CASSEGLGGSYNEQFF	TGTGCCAGCAGTGAAGGGCTCGGGGGCTCCTACAATGAGCAGTTCTTC
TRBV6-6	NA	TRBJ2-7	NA	CASSPRTGTYEQYF	TGTGCCAGCAGTCCTAGGACGGGAACCTACGAGCAGTACTTC
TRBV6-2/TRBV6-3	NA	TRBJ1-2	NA	CASSSGTTGVGWNYGYTF	TGTGCCAGCAGTTCCGGAACAACGGGGGTCGGGTGGAACTATGGCTACACCTTC
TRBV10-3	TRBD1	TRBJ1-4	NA	CAISRTGTENEKLFF	TGTGCCATCAGTAGGACCGGGACAGAAAATGAAAAACTGTTTTTT
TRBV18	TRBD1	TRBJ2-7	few	CASSPPWDRGRDGEQYF	TGTGCCAGCTCACCACCGTGGGACAGGGGGAGGGACGGCGAGCAGTACTTC
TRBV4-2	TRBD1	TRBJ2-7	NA	CASSQDGTDYEQYF	TGTGCCAGCAGCCAGGATGGGACAGACTACGAGCAGTACTTC
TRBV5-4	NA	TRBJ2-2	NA	CASSLAPGELFF	TGTGCCAGCAGCTTAGCACCCGGGGAGCTGTTTTTT
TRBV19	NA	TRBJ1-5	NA	CASTRQNNQPQHF	TGTGCCAGTACACGACAAAACAATCAGCCCCAGCATTTT
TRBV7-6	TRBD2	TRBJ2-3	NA	CASSLVGRGGTDTQYF	TGTGCCAGCAGCTTAGTTGGGCGGGGGGGAACAGATACGCAGTATTTT
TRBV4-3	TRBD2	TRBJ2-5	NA	CASSQELGGSTTQYF	TGCGCCAGCAGCCAAGAACTGGGAGGGAGCACGACCCAGTACTTC
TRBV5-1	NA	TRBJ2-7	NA	CASSLRATYEQYF	TGCGCCAGCAGCCTCAGGGCCACCTACGAGCAGTACTTC
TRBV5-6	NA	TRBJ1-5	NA	CASSLLQGSNQPQHF	TGTGCCAGCAGCTTGCTTCAGGGGTCGAATCAGCCCCAGCATTTT
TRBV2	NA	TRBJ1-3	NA	CASSTAQSSGNTIYF	TGTGCCAGCAGCACCGCACAGAGCTCTGGAAACACCATATATTTT
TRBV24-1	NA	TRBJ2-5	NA	CATSSPGEESQETQYF	TGTGCCACCAGTTCTCCGGGAGAGGAGTCTCAAGAGACCCAGTACTTC
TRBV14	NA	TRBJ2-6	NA	CASSQDSFFSGANVLTF	TGTGCCAGCAGCCAGGACAGTTTTTTCTCTGGGGCCAACGTCCTGACTTTC
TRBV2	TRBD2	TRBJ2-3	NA	CASSQGLGADTQYF	TGTGCCAGCAGCCAAGGACTAGGCGCAGATACGCAGTATTTT
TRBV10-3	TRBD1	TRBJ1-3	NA	CAISEWDREDTIYF	TGTGCCATCAGTGAGTGGGACAGGGAAGACACCATATATTTT
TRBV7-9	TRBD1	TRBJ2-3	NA	CASSSPGTGGENTQYF	TGTGCCAGCAGCTCTCCCGGGACAGGGGGCGAGAATACGCAGTATTTT
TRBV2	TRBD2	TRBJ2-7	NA	CASLPGGGREQYF	TGTGCCAGCCTTCCGGGAGGGGGTCGCGAGCAGTACTTC
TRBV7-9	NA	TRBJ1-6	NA	CASSLASNSPLHF	TGTGCCAGCAGCTTAGCTAGTAATTCACCCCTCCACTTT
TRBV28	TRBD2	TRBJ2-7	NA	CASSFPPLAGNYEQYF	TGTGCCAGCAGTTTCCCCCCACTAGCGGGGAACTACGAGCAGTACTTC